This is a list of T cell receptor beta chains from one sample in a study of shared clonotypes between healthy human individuals. Only in-frame clones appear in the TCRdb table, and some are missing; sequencing was by immunoSEQ multiplex PCR. The sample consists of about 2.4 million clones, 93% of them appearing once. Sequences were obtained from naive CD4+ T cells from PBMCs. These receptors were obtained from a man aged 18 to 30 in good health. Some clones in this sample may be carry-over from other donors' samples. CDR3s include the opening cysteine and the closing phenylalanine or tryptophan. A D gene is named only where the DNA matches it firmly. Not all rows give a size; the values are once, few, many and, for expanded clones, a class.

j_call v_call clone_size d_call cdr3_nt cdr3_aa
TRBJ2-7 TRBV27 - - TGTGCCAGCAGTGGATGGCAGGGTGGTTCCTACGAGCAGTACTTC CASSGWQGGSYEQYF
TRBJ1-1 TRBV5-8 - TRBD1 TGTGCCAGCAGCTTAGGACAGGGCTGGAACACTGAAGCTTTCTTT CASSLGQGWNTEAFF
TRBJ2-7 TRBV19 - TRBD1 TGTGCCAGTAGTCAAGACAGGGTTCGGGAGCAGTACTTC CASSQDRVREQYF
TRBJ2-7 TRBV28 - TRBD2 TGTGCCAGCTCCCCCGGCGGGGGGAACTCCTACGAGCAGTACTTC CASSPGGGNSYEQYF
TRBJ2-5 TRBV18 - TRBD1 TGTGCCAGCTCACCAACAGGGGAAGAGACCCAGTACTTC CASSPTGEETQYF
TRBJ2-1 TRBV5-4 - TRBD2 TGTGCCAGCAGAACCACTAGCGGGAGGGGAGGTGAGCAGTTCTTC CASRTTSGRGGEQFF
TRBJ2-7 TRBV4-2 once TRBD2 TGTGCCAGCAGCCAAGTTCCAAGCGGGAGGTCTTACGAGCAGTACTTC CASSQVPSGRSYEQYF
TRBJ2-3 TRBV27 few TRBD1 TGTGCCAGCAGCGCAGGGGGCGGGTGGAATACGCAGTATTTT CASSAGGGWNTQYF
TRBJ2-3 TRBV28 - - TGTGCCAGCAGTCAAGGACGGGGAGATACGCAGTATTTT CASSQGRGDTQYF
TRBJ1-5 TRBV28 - - TGTGCCAGCAGTTTACAGGGACCCCCTAGCAATCAGCCCCAGCATTTT CASSLQGPPSNQPQHF
TRBJ1-3 TRBV6-1 - - TGTGCCAGCAGTGAAGTTGGAAACTCTGGAAACACCATATATTTT CASSEVGNSGNTIYF
TRBJ1-1 TRBV28 - TRBD1 TGTGCCAGCAGTTTACCCTTAGGGACAGCGGGGGTCACTGAAGCTTTCTTT CASSLPLGTAGVTEAFF
TRBJ2-5 TRBV29-1 - TRBD1 TGCAGCGTCCGACAGGGGGCTGTATACATAGGAGAGACCCAGTACTTC CSVRQGAVYIGETQYF
TRBJ2-7 TRBV7-9 - - TGTGCCAGCAGTAAGCCTCAGGCTGGCTCCTACGAGCAGTACTTC CASSKPQAGSYEQYF
TRBJ1-4 TRBV5-4 - - TGTGCCAGCAGCTCCTTCTCTACAGGGACCGCGCATGGTAATGAAAAACTGTTTTTT CASSSFSTGTAHGNEKLFF
TRBJ1-2 TRBV18 - - TGTGCCAGCTCTTCCCGTGGGGACTATGGCTACACCTTC CASSSRGDYGYTF
TRBJ2-7 TRBV6-6 - - TGTGCCAGCAGTACCCCTGACAGACCCTACGAGCAGTACTTC CASSTPDRPYEQYF
TRBJ1-2 TRBV19 few - TGTGCCAGTAGTATAGCCCAGGGAGTGCGGGGCTACACCTTC CASSIAQGVRGYTF
TRBJ1-1 TRBV14 - - TGTGCCAGCAGCCAAGGTGCCGGGAGAGAAACTGAAGCTTTCTTT CASSQGAGRETEAFF
TRBJ1-1 TRBV6-6 - - TGTGCCAGCTGTGCAGGGACTATTATGAACACTGAAGCTTTCTTT CASCAGTIMNTEAFF
TRBJ1-1 TRBV29-1 - - TGCAGCGTTGTATGGTCGCGAATGAGCACTGAAGCTTTCTTT CSVVWSRMSTEAFF
TRBJ2-5 TRBV28 - TRBD2 TGTGCCAGCAGTTTACTGGGACTAGCGGCCCTAGAGGGAGAGACCCAGTACTTC CASSLLGLAALEGETQYF
TRBJ2-1 TRBV2 once TRBD2 TGTGCCAGCAGTGAACGGTCTAGCGGGAGGATATACAATGAGCAGTTCTTC CASSERSSGRIYNEQFF
TRBJ2-5 TRBV19 - TRBD2 TGTGCCAGTAGGAGGGGGACTAGCGGCCAAGAGACCCAGTACTTC CASRRGTSGQETQYF
TRBJ2-3 TRBV5-6 - - TGTGCCAGCAGCTTGGCCCCGGGGAGCACAGATACGCAGTATTTT CASSLAPGSTDTQYF
TRBJ2-5 TRBV7-7 - - TGTGCCAGCAGCCCCAGGGTGGGTGACAAGGAGACCCAGTACTTC CASSPRVGDKETQYF
TRBJ2-5 TRBV7-9 - - TGTGCCAGCAGCCCAGGTCAGGGGGAGACCCAGTACTTC CASSPGQGETQYF
TRBJ2-7 TRBV28 - - TGTGCCGGAAGGAACGTAGGGTCCTACGAGCAGTACTTC CAGRNVGSYEQYF
TRBJ2-1 TRBV28 - TRBD2 TGTGCCAGCAGTCATAGCGGGAGGGCCGGTGTTAGTGAGCAGTTCTTC CASSHSGRAGVSEQFF
TRBJ2-1 TRBV4-1 once - TGCGCCAGCAGCCAAGTTGGGGTGAATAGGCGGGAAGCTGGCAATGAGCAGTTCTTC CASSQVGVNRREAGNEQFF
TRBJ2-1 TRBV9 once TRBD2 TGTGCCAGCAGCGTAGGCGGGAGGGCCTCTGATGAGCAGTTCTTC CASSVGGRASDEQFF
TRBJ2-3 TRBV6-1 - - TGTGCCAGCAGTGATCCCACTGAGCGCACAGATACGCAGTATTTT CASSDPTERTDTQYF
TRBJ2-7 TRBV28 - TRBD2 TGTGCCAGCAGTTGGGCTAGCGGACCCTACGAGCAGTACTTC CASSWASGPYEQYF
TRBJ2-3 TRBV5-1 - - TGCGCCAGCAGCTTGGCCCCCGGTGGCGGCAGGGGGAGGCCAGATACGCAGTATTTT CASSLAPGGGRGRPDTQYF
TRBJ2-5 TRBV9 - - TGTGCCAGCAGCGCAGGAGGGGGAGGCTCGGGAGAGACCCAGTACTTC CASSAGGGGSGETQYF
TRBJ2-1 TRBV5-6 - TRBD1 TGTGCCAGCAACCACGGGACAGTTTACAATGAGCAGTTCTTC CASNHGTVYNEQFF
TRBJ1-2 TRBV28 - - TGTGCCAGCAGTTTACGGACTAACTATGGCTACACCTTC CASSLRTNYGYTF
TRBJ2-5 TRBV29-1 - - TGCAGCGTTGAAGATAGGACACGCGCAGAGACCCAGTACTTC CSVEDRTRAETQYF
TRBJ2-1 TRBV5-1 once TRBD2 TGCGCCAGCAGCCTACGCGGGGGTAGCTCCTACAATGAGCAGTTCTTC CASSLRGGSSYNEQFF
TRBJ2-1 TRBV7-2 - - TGTGCCAGCAGCTTATATCACAATGAGCAGTTCTTC CASSLYHNEQFF